This entry describes one T cell receptor (beta chain). Its antigen is not identified. The data are from a study of shared clonotypes between healthy human individuals. Overall study findings and caveats: A handful of donors had 5% to 6% of their naive CD4 clonotypes in common. Naive subsets typically showed greater estimated richness than memory subsets. Clonotypes which were not shared had lower generation probabilities than clonotypes that all four donors shared.

Assay used: immunoSEQ multiplex PCR; TCRdb lists only in-frame clones, some missing. The profile shows under 1 million clones, about 91% of them singletons. Germline V gene data show CDR1 as SGHKS and CDR2 as YYEKEE (reference sequence). CDR3 length: 14 residues. V was pared by 1 base and J by 3 bases, with 4 bases of the junction left unmatched. Naive CD8 cells comprised CD45RO-negative, CCR7-positively selected cells, excluding terminally differentiated effector memory CD45RA+ cells. The chain is built from TRBV5-5 and TRBJ2-7; 7 nucleotides align to TRBD2. Sequencing was done on a sample of naive CD8+ T cells sorted from blood. The clonotype was recovered from a man aged 25 to 45 in good health. The CDR3, as DNA: TGTGCCAGCAGCTTGCGCCTAGCGGACTACGAGCAGTACTTC. Protein: CASSLRLADYEQYF.